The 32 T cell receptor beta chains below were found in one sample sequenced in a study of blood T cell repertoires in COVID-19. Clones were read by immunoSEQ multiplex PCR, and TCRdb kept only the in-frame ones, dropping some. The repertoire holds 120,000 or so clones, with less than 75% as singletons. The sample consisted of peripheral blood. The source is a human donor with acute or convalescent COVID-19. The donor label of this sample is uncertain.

Here the CDR3 DNA reads TGTGCCAGCAGTGTAGGGACTTTGGGACAGCCCCAGCATTTT. The encoded protein is CASSVGTLGQPQHF. The genes are TRBV2 and TRBJ1-5; perhaps TRBD1 as D (5 bases). Germline V CDR1 and CDR2: SNHLY, FYNNEI. V was pared by 4 bases and J by 7 bases, with 14 bases between. The CDR3 runs 14 residues.

The CDR3 region is CASSEGGTGANVLTF. The CDR3 coding sequence is TGTGCCAGCAGTGAAGGGGGCACCGGGGCCAACGTCCTGACTTTC. The gene calls are TRBV2 and TRBJ2-6; the D gene is possibly TRBD1 (5 bases). The ends were cut back, 1 base at V and 4 bases at J, with 8 bases in the middle. There are 15 residues in the CDR3. Germline CDR1 reads SNHLY; CDR2 reads FYNNEI.

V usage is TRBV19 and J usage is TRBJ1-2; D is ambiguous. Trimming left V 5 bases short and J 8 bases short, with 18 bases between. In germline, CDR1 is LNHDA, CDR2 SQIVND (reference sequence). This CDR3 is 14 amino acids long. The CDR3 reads CASSRLIGVIGYTF. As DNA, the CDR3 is TGTGCCAGTAGTCGCTTAATCGGTGTAATAGGCTACACCTTC.

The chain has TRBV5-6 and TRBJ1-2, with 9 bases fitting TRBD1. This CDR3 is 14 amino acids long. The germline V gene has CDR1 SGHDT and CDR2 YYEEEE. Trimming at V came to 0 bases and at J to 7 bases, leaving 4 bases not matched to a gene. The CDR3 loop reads CASSLGYRGLGYTF. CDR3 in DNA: TGTGCCAGCAGCTTGGGTTACAGGGGGCTTGGCTACACCTTC.

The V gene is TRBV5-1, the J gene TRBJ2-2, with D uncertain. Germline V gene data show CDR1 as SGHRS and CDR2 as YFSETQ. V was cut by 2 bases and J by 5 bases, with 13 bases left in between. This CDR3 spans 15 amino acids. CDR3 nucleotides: TGCGCCAGCAGCTTTGAGCTGACACGTACCGGGGAGCTGTTTTTT. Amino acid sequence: CASSFELTRTGELFF.

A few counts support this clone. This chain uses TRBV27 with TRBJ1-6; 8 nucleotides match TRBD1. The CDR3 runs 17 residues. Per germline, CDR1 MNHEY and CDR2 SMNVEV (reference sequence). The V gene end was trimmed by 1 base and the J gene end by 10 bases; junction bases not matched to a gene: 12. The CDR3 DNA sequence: TGTGCCAGCAGTTTATTACCTTCAGGGGGCTTAGACTCACCCCTCCACTTT. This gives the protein CASSLLPSGGLDSPLHF.

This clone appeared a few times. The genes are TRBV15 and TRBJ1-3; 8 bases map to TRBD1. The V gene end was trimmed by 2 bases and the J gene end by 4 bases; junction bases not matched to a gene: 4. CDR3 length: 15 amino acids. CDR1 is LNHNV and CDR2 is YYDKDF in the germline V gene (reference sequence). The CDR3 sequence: CATSRFRDRGNTIYF. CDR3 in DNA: TGTGCCACCAGCAGATTCCGGGACAGGGGAAACACCATATATTTT.

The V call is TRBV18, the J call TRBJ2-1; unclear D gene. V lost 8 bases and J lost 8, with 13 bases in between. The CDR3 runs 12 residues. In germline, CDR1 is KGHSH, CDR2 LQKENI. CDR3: CASKSMPDEQFF. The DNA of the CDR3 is TGTGCCAGCAAGTCGATGCCGGATGAGCAGTTCTTC.

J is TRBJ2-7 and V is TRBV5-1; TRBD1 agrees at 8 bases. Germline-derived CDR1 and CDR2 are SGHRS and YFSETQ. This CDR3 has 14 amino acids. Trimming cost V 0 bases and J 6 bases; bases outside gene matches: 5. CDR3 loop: CASSLVTGVAEQYF. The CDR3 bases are TGCGCCAGCAGCTTGGTGACAGGGGTGGCCGAGCAGTACTTC.

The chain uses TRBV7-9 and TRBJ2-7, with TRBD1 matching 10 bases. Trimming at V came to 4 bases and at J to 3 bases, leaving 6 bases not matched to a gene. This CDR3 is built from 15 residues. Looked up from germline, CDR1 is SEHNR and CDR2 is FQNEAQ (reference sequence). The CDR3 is CASSSGQGVSYEQYF. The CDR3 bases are TGTGCCAGCAGCTCAGGACAGGGGGTGAGCTACGAGCAGTACTTC.

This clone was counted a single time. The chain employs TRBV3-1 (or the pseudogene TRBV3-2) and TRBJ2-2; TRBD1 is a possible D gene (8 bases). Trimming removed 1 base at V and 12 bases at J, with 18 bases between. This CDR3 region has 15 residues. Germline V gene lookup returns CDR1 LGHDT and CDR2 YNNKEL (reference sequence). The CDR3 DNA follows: TGTGCCAGCAGCCAAGTCGGGGACAGGCGGGGGAAGCTGTTTTTT. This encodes CASSQVGDRRGKLFF.

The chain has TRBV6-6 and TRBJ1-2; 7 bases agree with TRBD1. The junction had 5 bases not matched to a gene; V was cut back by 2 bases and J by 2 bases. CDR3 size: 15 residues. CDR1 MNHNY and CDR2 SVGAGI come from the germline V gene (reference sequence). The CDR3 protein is CASSYRQGVNYGYTF. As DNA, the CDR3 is TGTGCCAGCAGTTACCGACAGGGAGTGAACTATGGCTACACCTTC.

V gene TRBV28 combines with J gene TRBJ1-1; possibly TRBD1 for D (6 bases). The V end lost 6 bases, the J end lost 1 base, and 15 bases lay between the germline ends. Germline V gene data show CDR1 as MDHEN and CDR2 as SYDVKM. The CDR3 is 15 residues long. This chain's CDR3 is CASRASTGANTEAFF. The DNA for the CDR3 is TGTGCCAGCAGGGCCTCGACAGGAGCGAACACTGAAGCTTTCTTT.

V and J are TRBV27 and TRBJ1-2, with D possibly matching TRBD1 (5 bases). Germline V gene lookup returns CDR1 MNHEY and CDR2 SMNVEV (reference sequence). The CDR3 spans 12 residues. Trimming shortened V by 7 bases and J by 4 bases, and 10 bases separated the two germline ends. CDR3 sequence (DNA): TGTGCCAGCACAGGGCGGGGCTATGGCTACACCTTC. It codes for CASTGRGYGYTF.

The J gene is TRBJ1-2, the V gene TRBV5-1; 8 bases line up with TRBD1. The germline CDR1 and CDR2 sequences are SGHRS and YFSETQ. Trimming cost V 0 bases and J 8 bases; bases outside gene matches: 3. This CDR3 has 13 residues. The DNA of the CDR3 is TGCGCCAGCAGCTTGGCGACAGGGGAAGGCTACACCTTC. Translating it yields CASSLATGEGYTF.

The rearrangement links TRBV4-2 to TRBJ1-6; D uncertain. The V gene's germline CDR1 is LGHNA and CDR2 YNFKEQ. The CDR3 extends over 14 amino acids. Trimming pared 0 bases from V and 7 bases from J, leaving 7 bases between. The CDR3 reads CASSQETANSPLHF. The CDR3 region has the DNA TGTGCCAGCAGCCAAGAAACAGCCAATTCACCCCTCCACTTT.

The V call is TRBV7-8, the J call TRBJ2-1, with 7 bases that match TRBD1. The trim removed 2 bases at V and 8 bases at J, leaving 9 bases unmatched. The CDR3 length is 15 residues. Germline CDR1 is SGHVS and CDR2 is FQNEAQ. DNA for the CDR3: TGTGCCAGCAGCTTATTCCGGACAGGAATCCATGAGCAGTTCTTC. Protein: CASSLFRTGIHEQFF.

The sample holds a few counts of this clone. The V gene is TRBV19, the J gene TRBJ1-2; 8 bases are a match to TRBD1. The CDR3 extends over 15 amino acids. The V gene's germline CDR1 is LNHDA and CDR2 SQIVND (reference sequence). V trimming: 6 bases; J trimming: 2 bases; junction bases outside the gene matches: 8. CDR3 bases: TGTGCCAGTAGGAACCCCAGGGGGCTCAACTATGGCTACACCTTC. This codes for CASRNPRGLNYGYTF. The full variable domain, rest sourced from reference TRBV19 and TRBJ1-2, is DGGITQSPKYLFRKEGQNVTLSCEQNLNHDAMYWYRQDPGQGLRLIYYSQIVNDFQKGDIAEGYSVSREKKESFPLTVTSAQKNPTAFYLCASRNPRGLNYGYTFGSGTRLTVV.

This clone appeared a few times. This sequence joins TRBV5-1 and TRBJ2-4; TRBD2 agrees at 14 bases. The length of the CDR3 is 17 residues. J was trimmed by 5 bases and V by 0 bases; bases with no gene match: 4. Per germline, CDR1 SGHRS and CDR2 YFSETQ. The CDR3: CASSLGLAGGPQNIQYF. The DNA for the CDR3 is TGCGCCAGCAGCTTGGGACTAGCGGGGGGGCCCCAAAACATTCAGTACTTC.

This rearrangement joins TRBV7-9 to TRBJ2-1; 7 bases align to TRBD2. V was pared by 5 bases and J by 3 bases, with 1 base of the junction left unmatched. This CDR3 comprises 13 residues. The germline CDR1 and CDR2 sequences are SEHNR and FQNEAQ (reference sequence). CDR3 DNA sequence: TGTGCCAGCAGCCGCGGGGGCTACAATGAGCAGTTCTTC. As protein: CASSRGGYNEQFF.

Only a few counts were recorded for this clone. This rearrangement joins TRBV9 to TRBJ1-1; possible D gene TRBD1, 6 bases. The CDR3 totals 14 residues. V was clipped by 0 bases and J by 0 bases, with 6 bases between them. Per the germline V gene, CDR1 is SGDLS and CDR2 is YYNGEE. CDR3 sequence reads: CASSVAGVNTEAFF. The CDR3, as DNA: TGTGCCAGCAGCGTAGCAGGGGTGAACACTGAAGCTTTCTTT.

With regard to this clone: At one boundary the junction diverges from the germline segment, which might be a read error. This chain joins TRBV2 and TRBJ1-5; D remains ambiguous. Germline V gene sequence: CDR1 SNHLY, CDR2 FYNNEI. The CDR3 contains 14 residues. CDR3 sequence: CATSTELSNQPQHF. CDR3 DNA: TGTGCCACCAGTACAGAACTTAGCAATCAGCCCCAGCATTTT. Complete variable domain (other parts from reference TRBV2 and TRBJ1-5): EPEVTQTPSHQVTQMGQEVILRCVPISNHLYFYWYRQILGQKVEFLVSFYNNEISEKSEIFDDQFSVERPDGSNFTLKIRSTKLEDSAMYFCATSTELSNQPQHFGDGTRLSIL.

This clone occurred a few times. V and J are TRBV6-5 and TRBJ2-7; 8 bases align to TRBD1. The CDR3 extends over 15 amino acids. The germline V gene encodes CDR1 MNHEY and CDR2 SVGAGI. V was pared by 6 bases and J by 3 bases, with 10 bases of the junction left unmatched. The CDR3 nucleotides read TGTGCCAGCAGGACCTCCAGGACAGGGAACTACGAGCAGTACGTC. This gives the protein CASRTSRTGNYEQYV.

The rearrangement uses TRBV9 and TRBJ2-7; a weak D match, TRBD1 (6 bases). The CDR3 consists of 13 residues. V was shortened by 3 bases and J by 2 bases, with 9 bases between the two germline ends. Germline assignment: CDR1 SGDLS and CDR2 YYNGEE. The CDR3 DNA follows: TGTGCCAGCAGCGGTGGGGGCCCCTACGAGCAGTACTTC. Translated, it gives CASSGGGPYEQYF.

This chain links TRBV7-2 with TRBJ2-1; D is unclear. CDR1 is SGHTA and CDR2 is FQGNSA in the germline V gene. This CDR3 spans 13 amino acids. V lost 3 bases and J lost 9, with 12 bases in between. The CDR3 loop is CASSFDRRGEQFF. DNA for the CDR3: TGTGCCAGCAGCTTCGACCGGAGAGGTGAGCAGTTCTTC.

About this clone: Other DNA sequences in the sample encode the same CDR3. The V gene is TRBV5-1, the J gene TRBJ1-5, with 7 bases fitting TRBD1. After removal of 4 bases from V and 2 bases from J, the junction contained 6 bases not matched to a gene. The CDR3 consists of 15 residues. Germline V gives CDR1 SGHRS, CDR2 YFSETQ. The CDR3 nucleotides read TGCGCCAGCAGCCCAGATGGACAGGGCAATCAGCCCCAGCATTTT. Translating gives CASSPDGQGNQPQHF.

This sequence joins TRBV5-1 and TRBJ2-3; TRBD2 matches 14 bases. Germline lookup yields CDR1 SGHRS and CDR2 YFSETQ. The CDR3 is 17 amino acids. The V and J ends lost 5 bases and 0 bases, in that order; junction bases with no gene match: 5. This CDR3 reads CASSSGLAGGSTDTQYF. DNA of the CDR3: TGCGCCAGCAGTTCAGGACTAGCGGGGGGCAGCACAGATACGCAGTATTTT.

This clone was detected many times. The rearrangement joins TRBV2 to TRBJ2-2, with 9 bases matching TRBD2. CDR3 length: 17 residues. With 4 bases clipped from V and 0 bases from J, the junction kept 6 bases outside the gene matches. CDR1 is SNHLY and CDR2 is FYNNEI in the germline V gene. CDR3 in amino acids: CASSVAGTSSNTGELFF. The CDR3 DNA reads TGTGCCAGCAGTGTCGCCGGGACTAGCTCGAACACCGGGGAGCTGTTTTTT.

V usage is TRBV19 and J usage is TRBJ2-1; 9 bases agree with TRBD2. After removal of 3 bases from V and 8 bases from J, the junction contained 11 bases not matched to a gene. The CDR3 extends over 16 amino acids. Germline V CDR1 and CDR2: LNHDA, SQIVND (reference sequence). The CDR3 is CASSMYSGGGGDEQFF. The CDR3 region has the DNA TGTGCCAGTAGTATGTATAGCGGGGGCGGTGGGGATGAGCAGTTCTTC.

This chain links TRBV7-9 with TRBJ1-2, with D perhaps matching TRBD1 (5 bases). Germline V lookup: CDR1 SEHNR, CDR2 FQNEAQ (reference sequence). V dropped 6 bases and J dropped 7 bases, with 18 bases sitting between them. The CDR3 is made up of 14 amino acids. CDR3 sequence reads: CASSYEGELSGYTF. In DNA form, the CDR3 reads TGTGCCAGCAGTTATGAAGGGGAATTAAGTGGCTACACCTTC.

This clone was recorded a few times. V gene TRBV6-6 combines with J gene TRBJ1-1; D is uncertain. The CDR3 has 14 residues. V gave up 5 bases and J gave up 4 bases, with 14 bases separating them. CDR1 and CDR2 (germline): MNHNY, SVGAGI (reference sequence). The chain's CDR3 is CASSQVTRGTEAFF. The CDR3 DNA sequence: TGTGCCAGCAGTCAGGTTACCCGGGGCACTGAAGCTTTCTTT.

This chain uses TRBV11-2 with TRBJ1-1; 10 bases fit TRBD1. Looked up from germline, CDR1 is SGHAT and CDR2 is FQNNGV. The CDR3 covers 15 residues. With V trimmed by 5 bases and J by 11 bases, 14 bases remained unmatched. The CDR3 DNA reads TGTGCCAGCAGCCAAGGACAGGGGGGACCCCCGGCGGCTTTCTTT. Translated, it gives CASSQGQGGPPAAFF. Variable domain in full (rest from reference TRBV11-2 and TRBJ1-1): EAGVAQSPRYKIIEKRQSVAFWCNPISGHATLYWYQQILGQGPKLLIQFQNNGVVDDSQLPKDRFSAERLKGVDSTLKIQPAKLEDSAVYLCASSQGQGGPPAAFFGQGTRLTVV.